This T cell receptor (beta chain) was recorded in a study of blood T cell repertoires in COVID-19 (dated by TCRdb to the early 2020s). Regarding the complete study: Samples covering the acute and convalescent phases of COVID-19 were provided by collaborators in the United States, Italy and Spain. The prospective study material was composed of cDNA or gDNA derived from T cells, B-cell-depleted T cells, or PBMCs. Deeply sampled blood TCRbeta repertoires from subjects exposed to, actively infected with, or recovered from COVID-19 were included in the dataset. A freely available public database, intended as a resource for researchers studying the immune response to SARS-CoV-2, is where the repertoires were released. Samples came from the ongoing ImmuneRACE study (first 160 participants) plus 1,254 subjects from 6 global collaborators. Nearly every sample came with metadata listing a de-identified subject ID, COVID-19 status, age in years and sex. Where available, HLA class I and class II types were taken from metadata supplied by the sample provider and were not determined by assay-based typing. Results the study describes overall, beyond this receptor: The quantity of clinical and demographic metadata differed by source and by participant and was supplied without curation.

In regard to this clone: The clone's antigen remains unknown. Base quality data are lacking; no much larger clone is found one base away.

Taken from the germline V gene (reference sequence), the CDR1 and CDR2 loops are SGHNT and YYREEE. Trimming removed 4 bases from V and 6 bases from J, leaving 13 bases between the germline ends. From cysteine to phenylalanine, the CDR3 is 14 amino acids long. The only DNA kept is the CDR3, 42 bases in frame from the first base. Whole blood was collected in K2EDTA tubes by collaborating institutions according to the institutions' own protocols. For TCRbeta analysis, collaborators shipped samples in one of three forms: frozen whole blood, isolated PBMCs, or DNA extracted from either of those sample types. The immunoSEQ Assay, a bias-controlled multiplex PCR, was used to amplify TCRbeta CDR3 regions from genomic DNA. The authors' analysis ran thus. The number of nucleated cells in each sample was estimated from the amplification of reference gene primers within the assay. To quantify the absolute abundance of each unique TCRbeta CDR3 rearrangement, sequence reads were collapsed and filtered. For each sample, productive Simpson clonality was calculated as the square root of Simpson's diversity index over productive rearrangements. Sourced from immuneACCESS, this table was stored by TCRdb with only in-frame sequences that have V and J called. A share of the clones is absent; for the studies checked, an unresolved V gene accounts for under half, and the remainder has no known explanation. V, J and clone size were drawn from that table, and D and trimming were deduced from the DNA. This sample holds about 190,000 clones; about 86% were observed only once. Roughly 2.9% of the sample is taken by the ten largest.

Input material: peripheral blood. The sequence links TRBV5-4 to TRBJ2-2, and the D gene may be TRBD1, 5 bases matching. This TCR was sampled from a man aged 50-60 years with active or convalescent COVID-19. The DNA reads TGTGCCAGCAGCCCTGACAGTAGGGCCGGGGAGCTGTTTTTT. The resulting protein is CASSPDSRAGELFF.